These T cell receptor beta chains were read from a single sample in a study of T cell repertoires in cytomegalovirus infection. TCRdb analysed the reads with MiXCR anew, one entry per CDR3 protein. The table has 400,000 or so distinct CDR3 sequences, 15% to 20% seen once. The sample comprised PBMCs. These receptors all come from a human donor in good health (CMV status not recorded). Some clones in this sample may be carry-over from other donors' samples. Each CDR3 is given with its conserved first and last residue.

v_gene: TRBV7-2; j_gene: TRBJ2-3; CDR3aa: CASSFRGASTDTQYF
v_gene: TRBV5-4; j_gene: TRBJ1-2; CDR3aa: CASSLTRVDGYTF
v_gene: TRBV9; j_gene: TRBJ2-6; CDR3aa: CASSVGIKAGANVLTF
v_gene: TRBV7-2; j_gene: TRBJ1-1; CDR3aa: CASSQRASLSNTEAFF
v_gene: TRBV7-2; j_gene: TRBJ1-5; CDR3aa: CASSDYSNQPQHF
v_gene: TRBV20-1; j_gene: TRBJ1-5; CDR3aa: CSATGGGQPQHF
v_gene: TRBV7-2; j_gene: TRBJ2-1; CDR3aa: CASSLTSAVEQFF
v_gene: TRBV7-8; j_gene: TRBJ1-6; CDR3aa: CASSFPDRGSPLHF
v_gene: TRBV12-3/TRBV12-4; j_gene: TRBJ2-1; CDR3aa: CASSVGTVPEQFF
v_gene: TRBV28; j_gene: TRBJ1-2; CDR3aa: CAISYNVGPGYTF